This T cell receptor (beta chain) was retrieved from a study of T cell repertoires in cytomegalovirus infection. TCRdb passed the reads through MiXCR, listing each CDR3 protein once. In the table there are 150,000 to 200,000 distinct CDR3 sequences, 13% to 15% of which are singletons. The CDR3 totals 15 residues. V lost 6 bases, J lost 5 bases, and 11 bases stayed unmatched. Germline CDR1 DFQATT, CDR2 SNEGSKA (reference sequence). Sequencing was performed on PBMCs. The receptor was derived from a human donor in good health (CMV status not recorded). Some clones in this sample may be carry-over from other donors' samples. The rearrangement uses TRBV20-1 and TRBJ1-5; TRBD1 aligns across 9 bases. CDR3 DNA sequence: TGCAGTGCCGGGGGGGACAGGGTGAGCGATCAGCCCCAGCATTTT. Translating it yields CSAGGDRVSDQPQHF.